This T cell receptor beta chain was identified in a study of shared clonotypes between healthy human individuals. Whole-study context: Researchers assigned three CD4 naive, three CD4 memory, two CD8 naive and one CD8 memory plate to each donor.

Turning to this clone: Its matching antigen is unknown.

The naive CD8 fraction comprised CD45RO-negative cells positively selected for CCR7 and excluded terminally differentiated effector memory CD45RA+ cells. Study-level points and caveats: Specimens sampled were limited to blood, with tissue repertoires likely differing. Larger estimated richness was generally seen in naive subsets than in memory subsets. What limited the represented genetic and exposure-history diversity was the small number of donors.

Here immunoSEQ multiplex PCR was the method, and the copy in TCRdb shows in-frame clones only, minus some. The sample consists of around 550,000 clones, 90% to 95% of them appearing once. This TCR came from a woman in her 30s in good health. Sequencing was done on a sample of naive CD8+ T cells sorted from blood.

This CDR3 reads CATTSRAPGAGELFF. The CDR3, as DNA: TGTGCCACTACGTCCCGGGCCCCCGGCGCCGGGGAGCTGTTTTTT. V usage is TRBV5-8 and J usage is TRBJ2-2; the D is unclear. The germline V gene has CDR1 SGHTS and CDR2 YDEGEE. The V end was cut by 9 bases, the J end by 6 bases, with 21 bases between. The CDR3 extends over 15 amino acids.